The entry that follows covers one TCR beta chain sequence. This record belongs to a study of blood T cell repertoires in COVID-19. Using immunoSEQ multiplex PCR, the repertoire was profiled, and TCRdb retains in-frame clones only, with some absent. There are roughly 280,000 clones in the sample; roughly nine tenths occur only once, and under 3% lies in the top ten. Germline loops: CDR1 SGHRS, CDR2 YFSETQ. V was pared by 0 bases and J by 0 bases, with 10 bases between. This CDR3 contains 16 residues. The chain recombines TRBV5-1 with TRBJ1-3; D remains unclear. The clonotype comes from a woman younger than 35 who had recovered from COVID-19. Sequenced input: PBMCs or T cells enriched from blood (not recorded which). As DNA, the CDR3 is TGCGCCAGCAGCTTGGGGGCGGGAGCCTCTGGAAACACCATATATTTT. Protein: CASSLGAGASGNTIYF.